The next 23 T cell receptor beta chains were all read from a single sample in a study of cytomegalovirus exposure and HLA in healthy donors. Vbeta (60) and Jbeta (13) primers were used in the PCR. The data were produced by immunoSEQ multiplex PCR, yet TCRdb's version contains in-frame clones alone and is incomplete. The sample includes 140,000 or so clones, 65% to 75% of them seen just once. Sequencing was carried out using PBMCs. The receptors were sampled from a man aged 60 to 69 in good health and CMV-seronegative.

V gene TRBV29-1 combines with J gene TRBJ2-3; D perhaps matches TRBD2 (5 bases). V lost 2 bases to trimming and J lost 3 bases, with 9 bases between them. This CDR3 comprises 13 residues. Germline-derived CDR1 and CDR2 are SQVTM and ANQGSEA. DNA of the CDR3: TGCAGCGTTGAAATGTGGGAGACAGATACGCAGTATTTT. Its translation: CSVEMWETDTQYF.

The chain joins TRBV7-9 to TRBJ1-6; TRBD1 aligns across 7 bases. The germline V gene encodes CDR1 SEHNR and CDR2 FQNEAQ (reference sequence). This CDR3 is 16 amino acids long. V shed 4 bases and J 5 bases; nucleotides not matched to a gene: 8. The CDR3 bases are TGTGCCAGCAGCTCGAGCGGGGGGACAGATAATTCACCCCTCCACTTT. It translates to CASSSSGGTDNSPLHF.

This clone occurred a few times. This chain links TRBV9 with TRBJ2-5; 12 nucleotides line up with TRBD2. V gave up 0 bases and J gave up 4 bases; unmatched junction bases: 7. The CDR3 spans 17 residues. Germline CDR1 reads SGDLS; CDR2 reads YYNGEE. CDR3 protein: CASSVEWLAGGPETQYF. Written as DNA, the CDR3 is TGTGCCAGCAGCGTAGAGTGGCTAGCGGGAGGGCCAGAGACCCAGTACTTC.

The sample holds a few counts of this clone. The chain employs TRBV7-9 and TRBJ2-7, with D perhaps TRBD2 (7 bases). The CDR3 has 16 residues. Germline V gene lookup returns CDR1 SEHNR and CDR2 FQNEAQ (reference sequence). Trimming stripped 1 base from V and 1 base from J, with 14 bases between. CDR3 amino acids: CASSLGQGRGSYEQYF. The CDR3 region has the DNA TGTGCCAGCAGCTTAGGGCAGGGGAGGGGTTCCTACGAGCAGTACTTC.

J is TRBJ2-7 and V is TRBV7-8, with D unresolved. V was trimmed by 0 bases and J by 6 bases, leaving 9 bases between them. The CDR3 is 13 amino acids. CDR1 and CDR2 (germline): SGHVS, FQNEAQ. CDR3 coding DNA: TGTGCCAGCAGCTTAGCAGTCAGTGGCGAGCAGTACTTC. It encodes CASSLAVSGEQYF.

This clone was seen a handful of times. The CDR3 bases are TGTGCCACCAATAGGCTAGCAACTAATGAAAAACTGTTTTTT. Residues: CATNRLATNEKLFF. The chain combines TRBV6-1 with TRBJ1-4; the D is unclear. Trimming pared 10 bases from V and 0 bases from J, leaving 12 bases between. This CDR3 has 14 residues. CDR1 and CDR2 (germline): MNHNS, SASEGT.

The DNA of the CDR3 is TGTGCCTGGAGTATAGGGGGCAATCAGCCCCAGCATTTT. This encodes CAWSIGGNQPQHF. The genes are TRBV30 and TRBJ1-5; possible D gene TRBD1, 5 bases. The germline V and J ends were trimmed by 2 bases and 2 bases, with 7 bases remaining between them. This CDR3 has 13 amino acids. CDR1 and CDR2 from the germline V gene are GTSNPN and SVGIG (reference sequence).

The chain links TRBV9 to TRBJ2-5, with 10 nucleotides matching TRBD2. The germline V gene has CDR1 SGDLS and CDR2 YYNGEE. Unmatched junction bases numbered 7, after V lost 4 bases and J lost 4 bases. The CDR3 covers 15 residues. CDR3 nucleotide sequence: TGTGCCAGCAGCAAAGCGGGAGGGCCGTTAGAGACCCAGTACTTC. It specifies CASSKAGGPLETQYF.

In this sample, this clone turned up once. The chain links TRBV20-1 to TRBJ2-7; D is unclear. The CDR3 loop spans 10 amino acids. Per the germline V gene, CDR1 is DFQATT and CDR2 is SNEGSKA (reference sequence). The V end lost 3 bases, the J end lost 7 bases, and 7 bases lay between the germline ends. The CDR3 coding sequence is TGCAGTGCTAGTCAGGAAGAGCAGTACTTC. Translating gives CSASQEEQYF.

The chain has TRBV9 and TRBJ2-2; 7 bases line up with TRBD2. Germline V gives CDR1 SGDLS, CDR2 YYNGEE. CDR3 length: 16 amino acids. Losses at the gene ends were 0 bases for V and 1 base for J; bases not matched to a gene: 3. CDR3 region: CASSVGGGGNTGELFF. The CDR3 DNA is TGTGCCAGCAGCGTAGGTGGCGGGGGGAACACCGGGGAGCTGTTTTTT.

As for this clone: At one end, the junction sequence differs from germline, possibly due to a read error. The genes are TRBV4-1 and TRBJ2-7; 11 bases are shared with TRBD2. The CDR3 contains 15 residues. Germline CDR1 reads MGHRA; CDR2 reads YSYEKL. CDR3 region: CASSPQLAGVGEQYF. CDR3 sequence (DNA): TGCGCCAGCAGCCCGCAACTAGCGGGAGTAGGCGAGCAGTACTTT.

This chain joins TRBV6-6 and TRBJ2-5; TRBD2 might be the D (5 bases). Per the germline V gene, CDR1 is MNHNY and CDR2 is SVGAGI (reference sequence). Trimming left V 5 bases short and J 2 bases short, with 6 bases between. The length of the CDR3 is 12 residues. The CDR3 is CASSREQETQYF. The CDR3 coding sequence is TGTGCCAGCAGTCGGGAACAAGAGACCCAGTACTTC.

Only one count was recorded for this clone. This chain connects TRBV7-9 to TRBJ2-7; TRBD2 matches 12 bases. Germline lookup yields CDR1 SEHNR and CDR2 FQNEAQ (reference sequence). Trimming took 3 bases from V and 5 from J; bases not matched to a gene: 2. This CDR3 is built from 14 residues. The DNA for the CDR3 is TGTGCCAGCAGCTTGACTAGCGGGAGTGACGAGCAGTACTTC. Translating it yields CASSLTSGSDEQYF.

V and J are TRBV21-1 and TRBJ1-1; the table calls TRBD1, which could not be checked here. TRBV21-1 is an annotated pseudogene. The CDR3 totals 12 residues. The CDR3, as DNA: TGTGCCAGCAGCACTACAGTGTTTGGAGCTTTCTTT. It codes for CASSTTVFGAFF.

CDR3 sequence (DNA): TGTGCCAGCAACCGTCAGGAAGGGGATCACTATGGCTACACCTTC. The encoded protein is CASNRQEGDHYGYTF. The rearrangement joins TRBV27 to TRBJ1-2; D possibly corresponds to TRBD1 (5 bases). V was cut by 7 bases and J by 3 bases, with 18 bases left in between. This CDR3 is built from 15 residues. CDR1 is MNHEY and CDR2 is SMNVEV in the germline V gene (reference sequence).

This chain links TRBV5-1 with TRBJ2-1; 8 bases line up with TRBD2. The length of the CDR3 is 14 residues. The trim removed 1 base at V and 9 bases at J, leaving 6 bases unmatched. CDR1 is SGHRS, CDR2 YFSETQ, per germline. The DNA for the CDR3 is TGCGCCAGCAGCTTGCTCGGGGGGGCAGGTGAGCAGTTCTTC. This codes for CASSLLGGAGEQFF.

The chain recombines TRBV7-9 with TRBJ2-7, with TRBD2 identical over 7 bases. Germline CDR1 reads SEHNR; CDR2 reads FQNEAQ (reference sequence). V gave up 5 bases and J gave up 3 bases; unmatched junction bases: 13. The CDR3 totals 16 residues. For the CDR3, the DNA is TGTGCCAGCAGCCCGGGAGGAAGGAGGGGTCTCTACGAGCAGTACTTC. Its protein product is CASSPGGRRGLYEQYF.

The chain links TRBV28 to TRBJ1-3; the D gene is possibly TRBD1 (6 bases). This CDR3 comprises 16 residues. Germline assignment: CDR1 MDHEN and CDR2 SYDVKM. The V and J ends lost 1 base and 0 bases respectively, with 10 bases between them. This chain's CDR3 is CASSLYAGASGNTIYF. CDR3 DNA: TGTGCCAGCAGTTTATACGCGGGGGCCTCTGGAAACACCATATATTTT.

The V and J genes are TRBV30 and TRBJ2-1, with a weak D call TRBD2 (6 bases). The CDR3 is 17 residues long. Germline CDR1 reads GTSNPN; CDR2 reads SVGIG (reference sequence). Trimming shortened V by 3 bases and J by 4 bases, and 22 bases separated the two germline ends. The CDR3 region is CAWSGVTLGGAYNEQFF. The CDR3 DNA follows: TGTGCCTGGAGCGGCGTTACTCTGGGCGGGGCATACAATGAGCAGTTCTTC.

This clone has a handful of counts. This chain connects TRBV28 to TRBJ2-1; TRBD2 matches 10 bases. The length of the CDR3 is 18 residues. V shed 4 bases and J 0 bases; nucleotides not matched to a gene: 9. Germline V CDR1 and CDR2: MDHEN, SYDVKM. The CDR3 DNA reads TGTGCCAGCAGTTCCCGGACTAGCGGCAGAACCTCCTACAATGAGCAGTTCTTC. Translated, it gives CASSSRTSGRTSYNEQFF.

The gene calls are TRBV5-4 and TRBJ1-2, with D possibly TRBD1 on 6 matching bases. CDR3 size: 14 residues. The germline V gene encodes CDR1 SGHNT and CDR2 YYREEE (reference sequence). The V end lost 1 base, the J end lost 5 bases, and 12 bases lay between the germline ends. In DNA form, the CDR3 reads TGTGCCAGCAGCTTGACAGGGAAGGCGTATGGCTACACCTTC. Residues: CASSLTGKAYGYTF.

This clone was seen a few times. This rearrangement joins TRBV30 to TRBJ1-6; D is perhaps TRBD1 (5 bases). Deletions cut 5 bases from V and 0 bases from J, with 11 bases between. CDR1 is GTSNPN and CDR2 is SVGIG in the germline V gene (reference sequence). CDR3 length equals 15 residues. CDR3 residues: CAWVQVSSYNSPLHF. CDR3 bases: TGTGCCTGGGTACAGGTCAGCTCCTATAATTCACCCCTCCACTTT. The full variable domain, its missing parts supplied by reference TRBV30 and TRBJ1-6, is SQTIHQWPATLVQPVGSPLSLECTVEGTSNPNLYWYRQAAGRGLQLLFYSVGIGQISSEVPQNLSASRPQDRQFILSSKKLLLSDSGFYLCAWVQVSSYNSPLHFGNGTRLTVT.

The chain uses TRBV28 and TRBJ2-2, with 7 bases identical to TRBD2. The CDR3 is 14 amino acids. Germline V gene data show CDR1 as MDHEN and CDR2 as SYDVKM. V lost 7 bases and J lost 4; bases outside the gene matches: 6. Here the CDR3 DNA reads TGTGCCAGCACCCCCGGGAGGACCACCGGGGAGCTGTTTTTT. Translation gives CASTPGRTTGELFF.